These 14 T cell receptor beta chains came from one sample sequenced in a study of a mutant IDH1 vaccine in newly diagnosed glioma. Antigens of these TCRs are unknown. The time point was: week 47, end of study. The vaccine gave 300 ug of a 20-mer mutant IDH1 peptide subcutaneously per dose. Libraries were prepared by immunoSEQ multiplex PCR; TCRdb keeps only in-frame clonotypes and omits some of them. The data show roughly 86,000 clones, with under 90% seen just once and approximately 0.8% held by the top ten. Sequences were derived from PBMCs, sampled from a glioma patient whose treatment included an IDH1 peptide vaccine. These receptors were collected from a woman between 45 and 60 years old with glioma.

This sequence joins TRBV7-8 and TRBJ2-7; D gene uncertain. Germline V gene sequence: CDR1 SGHVS, CDR2 FQNEAQ. CDR3 size: 17 residues. V was shortened by 1 base and J by 2 bases, with 18 bases between the two germline ends. CDR3 protein: CASSLEGYPPTAYEQYF. The CDR3 DNA is TGTGCCAGCAGCTTAGAGGGATATCCCCCAACCGCCTACGAGCAGTACTTC.

The chain is built from TRBV30 and TRBJ2-7; D gene ambiguous. V lost 0 bases, J lost 5 bases, and 14 bases lay in between. Looked up from germline, CDR1 is GTSNPN and CDR2 is SVGIG (reference sequence). The CDR3 totals 14 residues. CDR3 coding DNA: TGTGCCTGGAGTGTACGTAGGGCTGCCCACGAGCAGTACTTC. Amino acids: CAWSVRRAAHEQYF.

V usage is TRBV19 and J usage is TRBJ1-1; TRBD1 aligns across 8 bases. With 9 bases clipped from V and 2 bases from J, the junction kept 11 bases outside the gene matches. This CDR3 has 15 residues. Germline V gives CDR1 LNHDA, CDR2 SQIVND (reference sequence). The CDR3 loop reads CASKGQVGANTEAFF. CDR3 DNA: TGTGCCAGCAAGGGACAGGTAGGAGCTAACACTGAAGCTTTCTTT.

The chain carries TRBV2 and TRBJ2-3; D unclear. CDR1 and CDR2 from the germline V gene are SNHLY and FYNNEI. The length of the CDR3 is 12 residues. The V and J ends lost 0 bases and 4 bases respectively, with 2 bases between them. In DNA form, the CDR3 reads TGTGCCAGCAGTGAAGCACCAGATACGCAGTATTTT. Amino acid sequence: CASSEAPDTQYF.

The chain is built from TRBV4-1 and TRBJ1-1; D uncertain. Germline V gene data show CDR1 as MGHRA and CDR2 as YSYEKL. This CDR3 spans 13 amino acids. Trimming left V 4 bases short and J 1 base short, with 7 bases between. The CDR3 reads CASSLVGNTEAFF. As DNA, the CDR3 is TGCGCCAGCAGCCTGGTAGGGAACACTGAAGCTTTCTTT.

The chain links TRBV9 to TRBJ1-3, with D possibly being TRBD1 (5 bases). V was clipped by 5 bases and J by 0 bases, with 12 bases between them. This CDR3 spans 15 amino acids. Per germline, CDR1 SGDLS and CDR2 YYNGEE. The CDR3 is CASSGRGDSGNTIYF. CDR3 bases: TGTGCCAGCAGTGGTAGAGGGGACTCTGGAAACACCATATATTTT. The full variable domain, in which reference TRBV9 and TRBJ1-3 provide the parts outside the CDR3, is DSGVTQTPKHLITATGQRVTLRCSPRSGDLSVYWYQQSLDQGLQFLIQYYNGEERAKGNILERFSAQQFPDLHSELNLSSLELGDSALYFCASSGRGDSGNTIYFGEGSWLTVV.

The chain combines TRBV7-9 with TRBJ2-1; 9 bases align to TRBD2. CDR1 is SEHNR and CDR2 is FQNEAQ in the germline V gene (reference sequence). The CDR3 has 14 amino acids. Trimming removed 3 bases from V and 5 bases from J; junction bases left unmatched: 2. The CDR3 here is CASSFSGRHNEQFF. The CDR3 nucleotides read TGTGCCAGCAGCTTTAGCGGGAGACACAATGAGCAGTTCTTC.

The chain links TRBV5-4 to TRBJ2-7; 13 bases map to TRBD2. V lost 1 base to trimming and J lost 7 bases; unmatched junction nucleotides: 8. The CDR3 has 16 amino acids. The germline V gene has CDR1 SGHNT and CDR2 YYREEE (reference sequence). The DNA of the CDR3 is TGTGCCAGCAGCTTGAGAGGACTAGCGGGAGCAGGAGAGCAGTACTTC. Amino acid sequence: CASSLRGLAGAGEQYF.

This chain uses TRBV6-5 with TRBJ2-1; 14 bases map to TRBD2. Germline V gene lookup returns CDR1 MNHEY and CDR2 SVGAGI. The CDR3 contains 15 residues. The V and J ends lost 0 bases and 10 bases, in that order; junction bases with no gene match: 2. CDR3 DNA: TGTGCCAGCAGTTACTCGGGACTAGCGGGAGACGAGCAGTTCTTC. Protein: CASSYSGLAGDEQFF.

The chain has TRBV19 and TRBJ2-5, with 7 bases aligning to TRBD1. The junction had 10 bases not matched to a gene; V was cut back by 5 bases and J by 4 bases. Germline CDR1 reads LNHDA; CDR2 reads SQIVND (reference sequence). The CDR3 contains 15 residues. CDR3 amino acids: CASSPGQGVSETQYF. The CDR3 DNA reads TGTGCCAGTAGTCCCGGGCAGGGGGTCTCAGAGACCCAGTACTTC.

The V call is TRBV13, the J call TRBJ2-5, with a tentative D call TRBD2 (5 bases). The J call may be faulty, since TRBJ2-7 better matches the DNA end. This CDR3 contains 14 residues. Per germline, CDR1 PRHDT and CDR2 FYEKMQ (reference sequence). DNA of the CDR3: TGTGCCAGCAGCTACGATAGCGAGTCCTACGAGCAGTACTTC. Translated: CASSYDSESYEQYF.

The J gene is TRBJ1-4, the V gene TRBV9; TRBD1 aligns across 8 bases. Germline V CDR1 and CDR2: SGDLS, YYNGEE. This CDR3 has 14 residues. V was clipped by 3 bases and J by 8 bases; unmatched bases: 6. CDR3 residues: CASSGGQGGEKLFF. As DNA, the CDR3 is TGTGCCAGCAGCGGCGGACAGGGAGGCGAAAAACTGTTTTTT.

V and J are TRBV10-3 and TRBJ2-7, with a weak D call TRBD2 (6 bases). Per germline, CDR1 ENHRY and CDR2 SYGVKD. The CDR3 contains 12 residues. The V end was cut by 10 bases, the J end by 3 bases, with 13 bases between. CDR3 DNA sequence: TGTGCCACCAGGGAGGAGAGCTACGAGCAGTACTTC. Amino acid sequence: CATREESYEQYF.

V gene TRBV2 combines with J gene TRBJ2-7, with D maybe TRBD1 (6 bases). The CDR3 is made up of 15 amino acids. Trimming shortened V by 1 base and J by 2 bases, and 12 bases separated the two germline ends. Germline V gene lookup returns CDR1 SNHLY and CDR2 FYNNEI. This CDR3 reads CASSEDRVLTYEQYF. For the CDR3, the DNA is TGTGCCAGCAGTGAAGACAGGGTACTAACCTACGAGCAGTACTTC. Full variable domain (remainder filled in from reference TRBV2 and TRBJ2-7): EPEVTQTPSHQVTQMGQEVILRCVPISNHLYFYWYRQILGQKVEFLVSFYNNEISEKSEIFDDQFSVERPDGSNFTLKIRSTKLEDSAMYFCASSEDRVLTYEQYFGPGTRLTVT.